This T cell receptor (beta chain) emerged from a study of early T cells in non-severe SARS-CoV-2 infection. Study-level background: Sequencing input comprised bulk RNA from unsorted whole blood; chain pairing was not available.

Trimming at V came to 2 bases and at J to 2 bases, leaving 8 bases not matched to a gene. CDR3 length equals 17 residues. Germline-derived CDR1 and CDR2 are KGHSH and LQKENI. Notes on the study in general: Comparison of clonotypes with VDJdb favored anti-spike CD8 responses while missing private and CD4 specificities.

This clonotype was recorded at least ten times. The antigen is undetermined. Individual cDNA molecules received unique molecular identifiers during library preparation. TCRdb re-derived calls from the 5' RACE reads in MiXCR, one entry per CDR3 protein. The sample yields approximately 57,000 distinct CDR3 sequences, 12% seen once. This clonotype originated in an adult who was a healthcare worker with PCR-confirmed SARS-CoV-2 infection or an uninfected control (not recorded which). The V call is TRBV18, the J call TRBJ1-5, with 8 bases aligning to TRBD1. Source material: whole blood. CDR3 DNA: TGTGCCAGCTCACCAGACAGGGGAGGGTCTGGCAATCAGCCCCAGCATTTT. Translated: CASSPDRGGSGNQPQHF.